These T cell receptor beta chains were read from a single sample in a study of tumor and adjacent non-tumor tissue in lung cancer. TCRdb reprocessed the multiplex PCR reads with MiXCR, giving one entry per CDR3 protein. Of roughly 200,000 distinct CDR3 sequences listed, about two thirds are singletons. Sequenced: lung tumor tissue. These receptors were collected from a man in his sixties with non-small cell lung cancer. The CDR3 runs from the conserved cysteine through the conserved F or W. The order of the fields is CDR3 length, V gene, clone size, J gene, CDR3 protein. Rows may omit the clone size; those that give it use once, few, many or a size class.

>13|TRBV6-5|.|TRBJ1-1
CAGILDRNTEAFF
>13|TRBV29-1|.|TRBJ1-1
CSVAGPSNTEAFF
>15|TRBV4-1|.|TRBJ2-3
CANSHQLAGTDTQYF
>16|TRBV4-3|.|TRBJ1-1
CASSQYSTGVNAEAFF
>12|TRBV20-1|.|TRBJ2-5
CSALDGRGTQYF
>15|TRBV20-1|.|TRBJ2-7
CSASGTGKGSYEQYF
>13|TRBV4-2|many|TRBJ1-1
CASSQEGDTEAFF
>15|TRBV11-3|.|TRBJ2-3
CASILGRIGGDTQYF
>13|TRBV6-1|once|TRBJ1-2
CASSATRVNGYTF
>16|TRBV28|.|TRBJ2-3
CASSSPGGAPGDTQYF
>16|TRBV5-1|.|TRBJ2-7
CASSLAVGGARYEQYF
>17|TRBV11-2|.|TRBJ1-4
CASSLKMPGPYGRKLLF
>11|TRBV5-6|many|TRBJ2-1
CASSLAGEQFF
>13|TRBV28|.|TRBJ1-2
CASLHMEVLGYTF
>13|TRBV4-3|few|TRBJ2-1
CASSQAQGYEQFF
>13|TRBV11-2|many|TRBJ1-5
CASSQQGNQPQHF
>15|TRBV7-8|.|TRBJ2-1
CGSSLKGLAGAEQFF
>18|TRBV4-3|many|TRBJ2-1
CASSQDQRGGSSYNEQFF
>14|TRBV28|.|TRBJ1-1
CASSPGTGHSEAFF
>14|TRBV12-3/TRBV12-4|.|TRBJ2-5
CASDQEGGSETQYF
>14|TRBV14|.|TRBJ2-7
CVSSVDILLGEQYF
>15|TRBV20-1|.|TRBJ2-1
CSARTGLAGENEQFF
>16|TRBV11-2|.|TRBJ2-1
CASIGGSGGSYIEQFF
>13|TRBV6-5|.|TRBJ2-7
CARSPPGRYELYF
>13|TRBV29-1|.|TRBJ1-1
CSVVGTDNTEAFF
>14|TRBV6-2/TRBV6-3|many|TRBJ2-7
CASRTPGGSYEQYF
>16|TRBV5-1|.|TRBJ2-3
CASSLGRTPAGYTQYF
>15|TRBV10-1|.|TRBJ2-1
CTSSSPDLGENEQFF
>14|TRBV12-3/TRBV12-4|few|TRBJ1-4
CASRTQGAGEKLFF
>15|TRBV20-1|.|.
CSAKSAGAAYNEQYF
>13|TRBV6-7|.|TRBJ2-7
CARRLVLVYEQYF
>16|TRBV6-2/TRBV6-3|once|TRBJ2-1
CAISYRGVRSYNEQFF
>12|TRBV5-4|.|TRBJ2-3
CANSLDSNTQYF
>13|TRBV20-1|.|TRBJ1-2
CRVKPTTDYGYTF
>15|TRBV11-2|.|TRBJ2-3
CTSTFGVGRTDTQYF
>19|TRBV20-1|.|TRBJ1-6
CSARGLGFGGRPRSSPLHF
>16|TRBV11-2|.|TRBJ2-5
CASSSTIGGLKENQYF
>13|TRBV11-3|.|TRBJ2-1
CTSSPRQNIEQFF
>15|TRBV7-8|many|TRBJ2-7
CASSLVPSLSYEQYF
>15|TRBV5-5|.|TRBJ2-3
CASSHAGRRTDTQYF